The present T cell receptor (beta chain) was sequenced within a study of T cell responses to AZD1222 COVID-19 vaccine. On this clone itself: Antigen: not known.

With V trimmed by 0 bases and J by 7 bases, 9 bases remained unmatched. CDR1 is SSHAT, CDR2 FNYEAQ, per germline (reference sequence). CDR3 length: 17 amino acids. Study-wide results and caveats: White British people made up most donors, females outnumbered males, and clonal diversity was possibly underestimated. Among vaccine-associated CD4 TCRs, coverage spanned spike, with dominance at 160-218 and 743-854. Only a handful of individuals given AZD1222 were seropositive at baseline. When two AZD1222 doses had been given, Spike-specific TCR breadth and depth rose.

Method: immunoSEQ multiplex PCR; TCRdb's copy keeps in-frame clones and lacks some. The data show about 130,000 clones, around 83% seen once. The rearrangement joins TRBV7-7 to TRBJ2-2, with TRBD2 matching over 9 bases. The sample here was peripheral blood, taken on day 0 of AZD1222 vaccination. The clonotype originates from an adult in good health. For the CDR3, the DNA is TGTGCCAGCAGCTTAGCGCCTAGCGGGAAGGTTAGCGGGGAGCTGTTTTTT. Translation gives CASSLAPSGKVSGELFF.